This TCR beta chain appears in the sequencing data of a study of PD-1 blockade in classical Hodgkin lymphoma. General study results and limits: Before treatment, TCR diversity in newly diagnosed patients was reportedly lower than in healthy donors.

Stated time point: cycle 4 day 1 (C4D1), after less than 7 weeks of nivolumab. All patients relapsed after autologous stem cell transplantation, and brentuximab vedotin exposure varied. Best overall response was complete response, partial response or progressive disease in these relapsed/refractory classical Hodgkin lymphoma patients. As concerns this clone: The antigen remains unidentified.

Only in-frame clones appear in the TCRdb table, and some are missing; sequencing was by immunoSEQ multiplex PCR. The sample yields 100,000 or so clones, just over 90% seen once. There are 11 residues in the CDR3. Trimming left V 1 base short and J 10 bases short, with 7 bases between. CDR1 and CDR2 from the germline V gene are SGHDN and FVKESK. The clonotype originates from a human donor with classical Hodgkin lymphoma. This chain links TRBV14 with TRBJ1-1, with a tentative D call TRBD1 (5 bases). Sequencing was performed on peripheral blood mononuclear cells (PBMCs), taken before the fourth cycle of nivolumab. The CDR3 sequence is CASSQGGGAFF. CDR3 DNA: TGTGCCAGCAGCCAAGGGGGCGGAGCTTTCTTT.